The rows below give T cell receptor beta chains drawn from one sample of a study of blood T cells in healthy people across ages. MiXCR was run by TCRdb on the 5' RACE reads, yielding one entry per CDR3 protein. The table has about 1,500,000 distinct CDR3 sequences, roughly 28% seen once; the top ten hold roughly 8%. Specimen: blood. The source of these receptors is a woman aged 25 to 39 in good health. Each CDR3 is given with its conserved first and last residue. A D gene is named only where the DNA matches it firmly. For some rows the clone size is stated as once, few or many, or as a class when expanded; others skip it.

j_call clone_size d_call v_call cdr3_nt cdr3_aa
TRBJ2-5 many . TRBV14 TGTGCCAGCAGCCGATCCCGGGAGTACCAAGAGACCCAGTACTTC CASSRSREYQETQYF
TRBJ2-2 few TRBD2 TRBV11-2 TGTGCCAGCAGCGGCGGGACTAGCGGGAGCGTTGGCACCGGGGAGCTGTTTTTT CASSGGTSGSVGTGELFF
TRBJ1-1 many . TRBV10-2 TGCGCCAGCAGATTACAGGCGAACACTGAAGCTTTCTTT CASRLQANTEAFF
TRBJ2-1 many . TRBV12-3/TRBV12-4 TGTGCCAGCAGCAGAGGTGGTGAGCAGTTCTTC CASSRGGEQFF
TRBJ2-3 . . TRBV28 TGTGCCAGCAGTTTATGGGACAGAGCTAGCACAGATACGCAGTATTTT CASSLWDRASTDTQYF
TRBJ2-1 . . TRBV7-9 TGTGCCAGCAGCTTAGCTCCAGGGGTGGGAGATGAGCAGTTCTTC CASSLAPGVGDEQFF
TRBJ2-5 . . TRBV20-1 TGCAGTTCAGGGGACCAAGAGACCCAGTACTTC CSSGDQETQYF
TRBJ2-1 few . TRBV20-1 TGCAGTGCCACCGTCGAGGCAGCCTGGGGTGAGCAGTTCTTC CSATVEAAWGEQFF
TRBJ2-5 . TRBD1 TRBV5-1 TGCGCCAGCAGCTTGACAGGGGGCTCAGAGACCCAGTACTTC CASSLTGGSETQYF
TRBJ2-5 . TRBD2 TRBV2 TGTGCCAGCACCTCCTCGGGACTAGCTTGGGAGACCCAGTACTTC CASTSSGLAWETQYF
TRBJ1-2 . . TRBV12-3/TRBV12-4 TGTACCAGCAGTCCACCCCTCCTTGAAGGGAAAGGCTACACCTTC CTSSPPLLEGKGYTF
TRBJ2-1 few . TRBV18 TGTGCCAGCTCACCCGCGGGTGGAGGCAATGAGCAGTTCTTC CASSPAGGGNEQFF
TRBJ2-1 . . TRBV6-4 TGTGCCAGCAGTGGCCTAACCGGGGGTGAGCAGTTCTTC CASSGLTGGEQFF
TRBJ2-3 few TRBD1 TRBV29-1 TGCAGCGTTGAACCGGACAGGGCAGGGGGTACGCAGTATTTT CSVEPDRAGGTQYF
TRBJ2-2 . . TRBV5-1 TGCGCCAGCAGCTTGTACGTGTCGAACACCGGGGAGCTGTTTTTT CASSLYVSNTGELFF
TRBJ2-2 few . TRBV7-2 TGTGCCAGCAGCCAGGACGGGGTGAACACCGGGGAGCTGTTTTTT CASSQDGVNTGELFF
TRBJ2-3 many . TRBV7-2 TGTGCCAGCAGCTTGGGTGGAGTCCGCACAGATACGCAGTATTTT CASSLGGVRTDTQYF
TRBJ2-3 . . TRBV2 TGTGCCAGATCGGGGGTGAGCACAGATACGCAGTATTTT CARSGVSTDTQYF
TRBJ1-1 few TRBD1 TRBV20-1 TGCAGTGCATGGGGACAGGGACCCGGTGGGGAGACTCAAGCTTTCTTT CSAWGQGPGGETQAFF
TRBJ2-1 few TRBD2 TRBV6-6 TGTGCCAGCAGTTACGTGGCGGGAGAGGAGGGTGAGCAGTTCTTC CASSYVAGEEGEQFF
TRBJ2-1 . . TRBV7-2 TGTGCCAGCAGTCAAACCCCAACAACTAGGGGTGAGCAGTTCTTC CASSQTPTTRGEQFF
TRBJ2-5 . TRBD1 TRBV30 TGTGCCTGGATGACAGGGGGCGGAGAGACCCAGTACTTC CAWMTGGGETQYF
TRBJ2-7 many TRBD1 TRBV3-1 TGCGCCAGCAGCCCTCGACAGGGGTACGAGCAGTACTTC CASSPRQGYEQYF
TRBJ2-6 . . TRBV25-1 TGTGCCAGCAGTTCGGGACACGTAAACTCTGGGGCCAACGTCCTGACTTTC CASSSGHVNSGANVLTF
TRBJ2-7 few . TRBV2 TGTGCCAGCGAACAGGGTTTGTTACTCGAGCAGTACTTC CASEQGLLLEQYF
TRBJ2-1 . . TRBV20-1 TGCAGTGCTAGGGGGGCTCGAGGGTGCAGGAATGAGCAGTTCTTC CSARGARGCRNEQFF
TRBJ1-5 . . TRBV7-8 TGTGCCAGCAGCGCACCTCAGCAGCCCCAGCATTTT CASSAPQQPQHF
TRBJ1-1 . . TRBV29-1 TGCAGCGTTACACCCGACGTCAAGCCTGAAGCTTTCTTT CSVTPDVKPEAFF
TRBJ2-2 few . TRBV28 TGTGCCAGCAGTAACCCTGGCGCAGAGAGTACCGGGGAGCTGTTTTTT CASSNPGAESTGELFF
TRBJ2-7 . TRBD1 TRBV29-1 TGCAGCGGCGGCAGGGGGCCCCCGGGACTCCTCTACGAGCAGTACTTC CSGGRGPPGLLYEQYF
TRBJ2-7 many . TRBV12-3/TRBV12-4 TGTGCCAGCAGTTTAACGGGGCAGCAGTACTTC CASSLTGQQYF
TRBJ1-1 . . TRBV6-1 TGTGCCAGCACCGAGGGGTATCGGAACGCTGAAGCTTTCTTT CASTEGYRNAEAFF
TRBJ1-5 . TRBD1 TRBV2 TGTGCCAGCAACCGGGACAGGGGAGGACAGCCCCAGCATTTT CASNRDRGGQPQHF
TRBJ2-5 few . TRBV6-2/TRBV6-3 TGTGCCGGTGGGTCGCAAGAGACCCAGTACTTC CAGGSQETQYF
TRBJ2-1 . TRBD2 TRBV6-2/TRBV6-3 TGTGCCAGCCAAACTAGCGGCAGCTCCTACAGTGAGCAGTTCTTC CASQTSGSSYSEQFF
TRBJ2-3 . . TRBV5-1 TGCGCCAGCATCTGGGGGGCCAGTAACACAGATACGCAGTATTTT CASIWGASNTDTQYF
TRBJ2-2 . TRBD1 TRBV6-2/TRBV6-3 TGTGCCAGCAGGACTGAACGGACAGGTCGCGGGGAGCTGTTTTTT CASRTERTGRGELFF
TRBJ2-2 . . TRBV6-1 TGTGCCAGCAGCCTGGCCCCCGGCGGGGAGCTGTTTTTT CASSLAPGGELFF
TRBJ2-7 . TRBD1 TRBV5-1 TGCGTCGGCAGCTTGGACAGGCCTCGCTCCTACGAGCAGTACTTC CVGSLDRPRSYEQYF
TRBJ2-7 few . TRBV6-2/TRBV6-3 TGTGCCAGCAGTTTCACGGCGGAGGCTGTGGACGAGCAGTACTTC CASSFTAEAVDEQYF
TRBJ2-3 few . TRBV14 TGTGCCAGCAGCCAAAGCCTAGGGGGGCCCAGCACAGATACGCAGTATTTT CASSQSLGGPSTDTQYF
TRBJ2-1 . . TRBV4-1 TGCGCCAGCAGCACACCGGAGTGGGGAGCCTACAATAAGCAGTTCTTC CASSTPEWGAYNKQFF
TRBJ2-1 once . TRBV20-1 TGCAGTACTTCTACCGGGACCCCCTCCTACAATGAGCAGTTCTTC CSTSTGTPSYNEQFF
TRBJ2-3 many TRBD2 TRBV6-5 TGTGCCAGCAGTTTCTCTCTCGGGAGCGGGGAGAGCACAGATACGCAGTATTTT CASSFSLGSGESTDTQYF
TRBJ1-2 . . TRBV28 TGTGCCAGCAGTCTCGCGTTTGGGGCCCGGCGTGGCTACACCTTC CASSLAFGARRGYTF
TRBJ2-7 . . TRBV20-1 TGCAGTGTTAGAAGACCAGCGGGTTCCTACGAGCAGTGCTTC CSVRRPAGSYEQCF
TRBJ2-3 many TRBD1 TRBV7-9 TGTGCCAGCAGCCCGTGGACAGGGTCAACCACAGATACGCAGTATTTT CASSPWTGSTTDTQYF
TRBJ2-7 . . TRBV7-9 TGTGCCAGCAGCTTAGAGTACCGCGAGCAGTACTTC CASSLEYREQYF
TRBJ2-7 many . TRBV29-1 TGCAGCGTTGGATGGGACACAGGCTCCTACGAGCAGTACTTC CSVGWDTGSYEQYF
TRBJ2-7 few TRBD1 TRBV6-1 TGTGCCAGCAGGACCCAAGACGCAGGGGGCAACGAGCAGTACTTC CASRTQDAGGNEQYF
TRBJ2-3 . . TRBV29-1 TGCAGCGTTGAGCTAGGGGGCACAGATACGCAGTATTTT CSVELGGTDTQYF
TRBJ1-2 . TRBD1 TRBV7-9 TGTGCCAGCAACAGCGACAGGGGCCATGGCTACACCTTC CASNSDRGHGYTF
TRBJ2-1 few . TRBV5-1 TGCGCCAGCAGCTTGGGCAGGGAAGGGATCGGTGAGCAGTTCTTC CASSLGREGIGEQFF
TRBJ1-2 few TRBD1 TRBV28 TGTGCCAGCAGTTTCGTGGGCAGGGGGTCAAAAGGCTACACCTTC CASSFVGRGSKGYTF
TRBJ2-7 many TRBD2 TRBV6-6 TGTGCCAGCAGAAAGGAAGCGGGGCCCATAAGCTCCTACGAGCAGTACTTC CASRKEAGPISSYEQYF
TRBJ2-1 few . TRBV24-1 TGTGCCACCAAGAGAATGGACGGTACTTCCTACAATGAGCAGTTCTTC CATKRMDGTSYNEQFF
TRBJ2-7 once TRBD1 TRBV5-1 TGCACCAGCAGCTGGGGGGACAGGGAAGTTCTTCACGAGCAGTACTTC CTSSWGDREVLHEQYF